The sample holds a few counts of the clone carrying this TCR beta chain. Its antigen is as yet unknown. After template switching added a universal primer site, the resulting cDNA carried unique molecular identifiers. TCRdb processed the 5' RACE reads anew with MiXCR; each CDR3 protein has one entry. The sample includes around 490,000 distinct CDR3 sequences, roughly an eighth seen only once; the top ten take approximately 1%. This record comes from a study of identical twins. General study points: The study drew conclusions from cross-sectional statistical analysis, not from following the same donors. Insertions were reduced in abundant cord blood beta clonotypes but not in memory repertoires. Twins' surplus sharing was weaker for beta out-of-frame sequences.

The CDR3 is 15 residues long. CDR1 DFQATT and CDR2 SNEGSKA come from the germline V gene (reference sequence). V lost 3 bases and J 2 bases, leaving 16 bases between the germline ends. These records were also assigned to another study, of yellow fever vaccine responses in identical twins.

The clonotype was recovered from a woman aged 18-29 years in good health. Sequencing was performed on CD4+ T cells sorted from blood. The genes are TRBV20-1 and TRBJ2-5; the D call may be TRBD1 or TRBD2 (5 bases each). The CDR3 nucleotides are TGCAGTGCTAGCCCTTTGACAGCGGTACAAGAGACCCAGTACTTC. It is translated as CSASPLTAVQETQYF.